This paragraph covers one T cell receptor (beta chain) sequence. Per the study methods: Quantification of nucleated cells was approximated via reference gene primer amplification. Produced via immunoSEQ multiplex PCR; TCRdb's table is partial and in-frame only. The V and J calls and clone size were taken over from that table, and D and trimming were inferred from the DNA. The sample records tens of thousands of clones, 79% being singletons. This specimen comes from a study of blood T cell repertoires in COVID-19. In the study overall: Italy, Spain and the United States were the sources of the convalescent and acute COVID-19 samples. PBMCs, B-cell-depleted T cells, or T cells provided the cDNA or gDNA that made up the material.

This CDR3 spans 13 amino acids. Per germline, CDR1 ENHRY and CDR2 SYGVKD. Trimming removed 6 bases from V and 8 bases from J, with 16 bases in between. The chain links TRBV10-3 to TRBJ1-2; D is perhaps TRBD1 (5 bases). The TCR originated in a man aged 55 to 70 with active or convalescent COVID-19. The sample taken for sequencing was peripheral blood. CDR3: CAISALREEGYTF. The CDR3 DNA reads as TGTGCCATCAGCGCCCTCAGGGAGGAGGGCTACACCTTC.